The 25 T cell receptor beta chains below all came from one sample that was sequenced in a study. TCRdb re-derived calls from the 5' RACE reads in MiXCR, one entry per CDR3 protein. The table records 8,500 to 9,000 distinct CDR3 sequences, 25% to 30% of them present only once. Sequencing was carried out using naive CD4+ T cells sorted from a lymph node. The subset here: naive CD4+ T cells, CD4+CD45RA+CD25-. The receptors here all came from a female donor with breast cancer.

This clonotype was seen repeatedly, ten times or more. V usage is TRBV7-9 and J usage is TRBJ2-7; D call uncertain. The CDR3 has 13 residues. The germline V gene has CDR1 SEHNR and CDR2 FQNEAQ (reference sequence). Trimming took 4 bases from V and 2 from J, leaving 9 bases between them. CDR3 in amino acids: CASSSDGPYEQYF. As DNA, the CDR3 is TGTGCCAGCAGCTCGGACGGACCCTACGAGCAGTACTTC.

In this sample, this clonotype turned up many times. The CDR3 region is CASSIQGQGDPQHF. CDR3 bases: TGCGCCAGCAGCATACAGGGCCAAGGGGATCCCCAGCATTTT. This chain joins TRBV5-1 and TRBJ1-5, with D tentatively TRBD1 (6 bases). The CDR3 length is 14 residues. Trimming cost V 4 bases and J 10 bases, with 18 bases left between them. Germline V CDR1 and CDR2: SGHRS, YFSETQ. Complete variable domain (other parts from reference TRBV5-1 and TRBJ1-5): KAGVTQTPRYLIKTRGQQVTLSCSPISGHRSVSWYQQTPGQGLQFLFEYFSETQRNKGNFPGRFSGRQFSNSRSEMNVSTLELGDSALYLCASSIQGQGDPQHFGDGTRLSIL.

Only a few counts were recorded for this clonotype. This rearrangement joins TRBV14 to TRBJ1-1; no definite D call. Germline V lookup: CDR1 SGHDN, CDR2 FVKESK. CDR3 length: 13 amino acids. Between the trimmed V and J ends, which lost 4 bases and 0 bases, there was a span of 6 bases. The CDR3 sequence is CASSLGMNTEAFF. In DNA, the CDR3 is TGTGCCAGCAGCCTAGGGATGAACACTGAAGCTTTCTTT.

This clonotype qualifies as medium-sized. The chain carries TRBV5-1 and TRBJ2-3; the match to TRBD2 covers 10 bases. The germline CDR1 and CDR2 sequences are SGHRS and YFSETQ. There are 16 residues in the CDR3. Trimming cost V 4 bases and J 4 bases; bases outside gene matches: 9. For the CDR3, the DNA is TGCGCCAGCAGCCCTGATAGCGGGGGGACAGCAGATACGCAGTATTTT. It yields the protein CASSPDSGGTADTQYF. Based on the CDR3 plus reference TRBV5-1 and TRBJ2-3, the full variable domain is KAGVTQTPRYLIKTRGQQVTLSCSPISGHRSVSWYQQTPGQGLQFLFEYFSETQRNKGNFPGRFSGRQFSNSRSEMNVSTLELGDSALYLCASSPDSGGTADTQYFGPGTRLTVL.

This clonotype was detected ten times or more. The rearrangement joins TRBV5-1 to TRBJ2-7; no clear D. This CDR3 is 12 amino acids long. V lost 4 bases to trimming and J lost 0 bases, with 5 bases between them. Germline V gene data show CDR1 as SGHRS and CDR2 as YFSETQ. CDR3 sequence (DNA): TGCGCCAGCAGCATCAACTCCTACGAGCAGTACTTC. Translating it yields CASSINSYEQYF. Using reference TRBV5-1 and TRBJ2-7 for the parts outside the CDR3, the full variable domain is KAGVTQTPRYLIKTRGQQVTLSCSPISGHRSVSWYQQTPGQGLQFLFEYFSETQRNKGNFPGRFSGRQFSNSRSEMNVSTLELGDSALYLCASSINSYEQYFGPGTRLTVT.

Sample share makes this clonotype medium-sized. CDR3 region: CASSGGLSQDEQFF. Here the CDR3 DNA reads TGTGCCAGCAGCGGTGGACTAAGTCAGGATGAGCAGTTCTTC. The chain couples TRBV5-5 to TRBJ2-1; perhaps TRBD2 as D (6 bases). Trimming pared 4 bases from V and 8 bases from J, leaving 16 bases between. This CDR3 has 14 residues. CDR1 is SGHKS, CDR2 YYEKEE, per germline (reference sequence).

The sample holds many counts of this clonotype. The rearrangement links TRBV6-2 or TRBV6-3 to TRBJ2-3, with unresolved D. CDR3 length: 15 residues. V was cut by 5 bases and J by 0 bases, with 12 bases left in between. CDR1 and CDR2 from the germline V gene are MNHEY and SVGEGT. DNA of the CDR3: TGTGCCAGCAGTATAAGACTCACTAGCACAGATACGCAGTATTTT. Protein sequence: CASSIRLTSTDTQYF.

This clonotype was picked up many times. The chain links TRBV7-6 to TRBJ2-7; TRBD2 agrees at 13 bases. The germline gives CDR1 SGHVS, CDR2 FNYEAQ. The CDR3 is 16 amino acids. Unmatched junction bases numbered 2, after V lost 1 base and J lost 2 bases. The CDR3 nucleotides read TGTGCCAGCAGCTTAGGGACTAGCGGGGGCCCCTACGAGCAGTACTTC. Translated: CASSLGTSGGPYEQYF.

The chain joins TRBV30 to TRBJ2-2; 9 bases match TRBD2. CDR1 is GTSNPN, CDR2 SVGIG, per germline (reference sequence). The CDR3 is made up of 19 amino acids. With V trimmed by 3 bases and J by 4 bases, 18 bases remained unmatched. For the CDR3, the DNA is TGTGCCTGGAGCGCTATAAGGACTAGCGAGAGGGCGGGCACCGGGGAGCTGTTTTTT. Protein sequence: CAWSAIRTSERAGTGELFF.

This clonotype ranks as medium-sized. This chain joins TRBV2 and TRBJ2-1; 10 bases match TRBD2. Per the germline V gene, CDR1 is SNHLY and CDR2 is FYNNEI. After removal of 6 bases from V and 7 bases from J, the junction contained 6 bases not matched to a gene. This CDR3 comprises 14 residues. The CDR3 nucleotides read TGTGCCAGCAGAGAGCGGGAGGGTGGGAATGAGCAGTTCTTC. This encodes CASREREGGNEQFF.

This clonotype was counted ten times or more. The CDR3 spells CASSTPRKGFHEQFF. The CDR3 region has the DNA TGTGCCAGCAGCACCCCCCGTAAGGGTTTTCATGAGCAGTTCTTC. The rearrangement uses TRBV5-4 and TRBJ2-1, with no clear D. V shed 4 bases and J shed 8 bases, with 19 bases lying between them. The V gene's germline CDR1 is SGHNT and CDR2 YYREEE (reference sequence). This CDR3 region has 15 residues. The variable domain in full, completed from reference TRBV5-4 and TRBJ2-1, reads ETGVTQSPTHLIKTRGQQVTLRCSSQSGHNTVSWYQQALGQGPQFIFQYYREEENGRGNFPPRFSGLQFPNYSSELNVNALELDDSALYLCASSTPRKGFHEQFFGPGTRLTVL.

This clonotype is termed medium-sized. CDR3 amino acids: CASSRYEQYF. The CDR3 region has the DNA TGTGCCAGCAGTCGGTACGAGCAGTACTTC. This chain links TRBV27 with TRBJ2-7; D remains unclear. Deletions cut 5 bases from V and 4 bases from J, with 3 bases between. Germline CDR1 reads MNHEY; CDR2 reads SMNVEV (reference sequence). The CDR3 runs to 10 residues.

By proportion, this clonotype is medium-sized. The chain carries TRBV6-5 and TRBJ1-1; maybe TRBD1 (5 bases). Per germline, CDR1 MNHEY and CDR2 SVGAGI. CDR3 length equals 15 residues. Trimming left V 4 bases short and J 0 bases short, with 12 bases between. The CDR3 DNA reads TGTGCCAGCAGTTCCGTCGGGACGGTGAACACTGAAGCTTTCTTT. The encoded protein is CASSSVGTVNTEAFF.

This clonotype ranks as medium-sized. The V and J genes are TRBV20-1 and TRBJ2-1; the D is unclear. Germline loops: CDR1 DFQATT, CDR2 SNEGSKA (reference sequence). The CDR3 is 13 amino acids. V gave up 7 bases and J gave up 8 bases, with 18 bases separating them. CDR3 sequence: CSDKPPNPYEQFF. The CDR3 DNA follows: TGCAGTGACAAACCTCCTAACCCCTATGAGCAGTTCTTC.

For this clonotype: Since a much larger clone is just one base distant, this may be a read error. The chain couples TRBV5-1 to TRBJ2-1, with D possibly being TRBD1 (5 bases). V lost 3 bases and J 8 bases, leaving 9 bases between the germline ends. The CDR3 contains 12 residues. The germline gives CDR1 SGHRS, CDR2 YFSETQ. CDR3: CASSYQGYEQFF. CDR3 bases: TGCGCCAGCAGCTACCAGGGATATGAGCAGTTCTTC.

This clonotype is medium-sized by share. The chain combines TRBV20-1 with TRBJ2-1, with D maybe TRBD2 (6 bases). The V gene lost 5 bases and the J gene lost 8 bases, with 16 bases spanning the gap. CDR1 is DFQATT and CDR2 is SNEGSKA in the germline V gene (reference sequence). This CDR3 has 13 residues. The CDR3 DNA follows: TGCAGTGCTTGGGGGGACCTCTCCGATGAGCAGTTCTTC. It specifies CSAWGDLSDEQFF.

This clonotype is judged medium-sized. The CDR3, as DNA: TGTGCCACCAGCCGTGGACTGGTACGCACAGATACGCAGTATTTT. Protein: CATSRGLVRTDTQYF. The rearrangement uses TRBV15 and TRBJ2-3; possibly TRBD2 for D (5 bases). The CDR3 extends over 15 amino acids. Germline loops: CDR1 LNHNV, CDR2 YYDKDF (reference sequence). V lost 5 bases, J lost 1 base, and 13 bases lay in between.

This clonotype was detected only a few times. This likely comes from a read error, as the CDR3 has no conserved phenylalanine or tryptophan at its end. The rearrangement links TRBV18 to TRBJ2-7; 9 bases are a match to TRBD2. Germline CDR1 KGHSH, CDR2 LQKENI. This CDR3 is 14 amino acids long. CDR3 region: CASSTTSGTYGQYS. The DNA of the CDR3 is TGTGCCAGCTCAACGACTAGCGGAACCTACGGGCAGTACTCC.

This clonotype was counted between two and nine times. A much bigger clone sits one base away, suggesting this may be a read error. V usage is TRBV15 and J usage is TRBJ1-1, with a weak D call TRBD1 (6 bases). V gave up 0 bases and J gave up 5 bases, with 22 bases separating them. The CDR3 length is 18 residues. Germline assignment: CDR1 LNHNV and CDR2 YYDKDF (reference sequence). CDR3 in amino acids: CATSRDPGSNGRGTEAFF. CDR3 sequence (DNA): TGTGCCACCAGCAGAGATCCAGGGTCTAATGGTAGGGGGACTGAAGCTTTCTTT.

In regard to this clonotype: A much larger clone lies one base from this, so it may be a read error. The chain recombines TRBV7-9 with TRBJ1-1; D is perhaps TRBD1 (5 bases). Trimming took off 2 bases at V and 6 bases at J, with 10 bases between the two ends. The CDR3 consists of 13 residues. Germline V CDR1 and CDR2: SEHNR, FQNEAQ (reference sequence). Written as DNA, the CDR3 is TGTGCCAGCAGCTTAATTGACAGCGCTGAAGCTTTCTTT. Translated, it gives CASSLIDSAEAFF. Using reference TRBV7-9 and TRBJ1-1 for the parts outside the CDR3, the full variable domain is DTGVSQNPRHKITKRGQNVTFRCDPISEHNRLYWYRQTLGQGPEFLTYFQNEAQLEKSRLLSDRFSAERPKGSFSTLEIQRTEQGDSAMYLCASSLIDSAEAFFGQGTRLTVV.

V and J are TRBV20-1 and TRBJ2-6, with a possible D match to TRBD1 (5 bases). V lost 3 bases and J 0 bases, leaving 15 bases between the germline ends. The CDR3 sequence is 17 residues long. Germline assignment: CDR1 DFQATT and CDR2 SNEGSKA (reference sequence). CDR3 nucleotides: TGCAGTGCTAGTAGGGCAGGGCAGAGCTCTGGGGCCAACGTCCTGACTTTC. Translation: CSASRAGQSSGANVLTF.

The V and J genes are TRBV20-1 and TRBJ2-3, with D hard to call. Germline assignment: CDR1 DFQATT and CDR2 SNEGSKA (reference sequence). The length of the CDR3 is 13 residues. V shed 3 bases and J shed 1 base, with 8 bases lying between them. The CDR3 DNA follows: TGCAGTGCTAGCATCCAGCGCACAGATACGCAGTATTTT. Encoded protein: CSASIQRTDTQYF.

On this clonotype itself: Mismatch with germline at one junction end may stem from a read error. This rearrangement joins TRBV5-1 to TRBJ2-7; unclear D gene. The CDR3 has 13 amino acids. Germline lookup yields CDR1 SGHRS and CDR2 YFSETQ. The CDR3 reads CTSSLAYTYEQYF. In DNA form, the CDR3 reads TGCACCAGCAGCTTGGCATACACCTACGAGCAGTACTTC. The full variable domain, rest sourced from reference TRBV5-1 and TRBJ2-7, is KAGVTQTPRYLIKTRGQQVTLSCSPISGHRSVSWYQQTPGQGLQFLFEYFSETQRNKGNFPGRFSGRQFSNSRSEMNVSTLELGDSALYLCTSSLAYTYEQYFGPGTRLTVT.

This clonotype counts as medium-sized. CDR3 sequence (DNA): TGTGCCAGCAGTTTGGACAGTATCTACGAGCAGTACTTC. Amino acids: CASSLDSIYEQYF. The gene calls are TRBV12-3 or TRBV12-4 and TRBJ2-7; the D gene is possibly TRBD1 (6 bases). The CDR3 runs 13 residues. The V end lost 3 bases, the J end lost 3 bases, and 9 bases lay between the germline ends.

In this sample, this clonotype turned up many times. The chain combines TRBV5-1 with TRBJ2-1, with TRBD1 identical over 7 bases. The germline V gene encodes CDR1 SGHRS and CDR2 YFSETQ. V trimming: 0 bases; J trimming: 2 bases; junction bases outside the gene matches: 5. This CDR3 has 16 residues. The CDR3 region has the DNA TGCGCCAGCAGCTTGGCCCAAGGACAGGCCTACAATGAGCAGTTCTTC. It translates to CASSLAQGQAYNEQFF.